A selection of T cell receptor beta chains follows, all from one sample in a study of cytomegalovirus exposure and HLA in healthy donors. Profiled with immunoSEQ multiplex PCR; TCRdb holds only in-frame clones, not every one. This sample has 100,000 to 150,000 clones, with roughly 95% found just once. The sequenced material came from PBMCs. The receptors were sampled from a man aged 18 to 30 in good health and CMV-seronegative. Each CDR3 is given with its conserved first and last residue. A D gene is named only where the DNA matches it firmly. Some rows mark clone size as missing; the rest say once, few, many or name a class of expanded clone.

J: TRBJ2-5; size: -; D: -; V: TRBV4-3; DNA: TGCGCCAGCAGCCGATCCTCCCGGTATGGCCGAGGAGAGACCCAGTACTTC; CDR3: CASSRSSRYGRGETQYF
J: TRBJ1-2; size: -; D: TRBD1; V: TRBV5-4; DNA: TGTGCCAGCAGCCGCTTCGAAACAGGGGGGGAAGGAGGCTACACCTTC; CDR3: CASSRFETGGEGGYTF
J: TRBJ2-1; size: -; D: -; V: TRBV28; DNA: TGTGCCAGCCCGGGCCCCCTAACTAGCCCCGGTGAGCAGTTCTTC; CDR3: CASPGPLTSPGEQFF
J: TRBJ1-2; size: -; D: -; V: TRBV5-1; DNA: TGCGCCAGCAGCTTGGGTGCCGGCTATGGCTACACCTTC; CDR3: CASSLGAGYGYTF
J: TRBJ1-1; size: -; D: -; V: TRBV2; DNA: TGTGCCAGCAGCCTACAGGGATTGGAGAACACTGAAGCTTTCTTT; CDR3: CASSLQGLENTEAFF
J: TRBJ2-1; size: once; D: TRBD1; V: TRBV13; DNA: TGTGCCAGCAGCTTACAGGACAGGCCCTACAATGAGCAGTTCTTC; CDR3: CASSLQDRPYNEQFF
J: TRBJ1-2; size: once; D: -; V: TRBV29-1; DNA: TGCAGCGTCGATCCAGGGAATTGGGACTATGGCTACACCTTC; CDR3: CSVDPGNWDYGYTF
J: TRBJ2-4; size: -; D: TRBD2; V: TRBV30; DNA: TGTGCCTGGAGTATATCTAGCGGGTCTAACATTCAGTACTTC; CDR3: CAWSISSGSNIQYF
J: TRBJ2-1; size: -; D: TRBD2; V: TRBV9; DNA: TGTGCCAGCAGTCTCGGACTAGCGGGAGTCAATGAGCAGTTCTTC; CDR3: CASSLGLAGVNEQFF
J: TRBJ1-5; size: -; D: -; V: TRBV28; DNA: TGTGCCAGCAGTCTACCAGGGACTCATAGCAATCAGCCCCAGCATTTT; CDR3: CASSLPGTHSNQPQHF
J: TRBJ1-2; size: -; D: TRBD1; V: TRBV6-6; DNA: TGTGCCAGCAGTTACTTGACAGGGGGTGATGGCTACACCTTC; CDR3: CASSYLTGGDGYTF
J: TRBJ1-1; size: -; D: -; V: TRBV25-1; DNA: TGTGCCAGCAGTGAGGGGCCCCACAAAAACACTGAAGCTTTCTTT; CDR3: CASSEGPHKNTEAFF
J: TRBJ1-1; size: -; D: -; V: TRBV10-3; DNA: TGTGCCATCAGTGAGTCTTTCAGGGAGGGCACTGAAGCTTTCTTT; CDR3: CAISESFREGTEAFF
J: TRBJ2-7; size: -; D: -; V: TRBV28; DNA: TGTGCCAGCAGCCTCGAGGGCTACGAGCAGTACTTC; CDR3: CASSLEGYEQYF
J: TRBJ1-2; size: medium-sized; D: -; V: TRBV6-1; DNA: TGTGCCAGCAGTGTCGGAGGGGCGGAGAACTATGGCTACACCTTC; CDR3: CASSVGGAENYGYTF
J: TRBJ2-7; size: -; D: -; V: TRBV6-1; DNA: TGTGCCAGCGGCCCCTACGAGCAGTACTTC; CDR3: CASGPYEQYF
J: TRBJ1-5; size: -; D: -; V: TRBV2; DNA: TGTGCCAGCAGTGAAGGCTCCGGGACTTCAGCCCGGTCCCAGCATTTT; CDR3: CASSEGSGTSARSQHF
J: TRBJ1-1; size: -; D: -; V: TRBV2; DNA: TGTGCCAGCAGTGAGGAGGCGCACACTGAAGCTTTCTTT; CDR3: CASSEEAHTEAFF
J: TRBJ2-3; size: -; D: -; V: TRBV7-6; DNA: TGTGCCAGCAGCTCGGGGATCTACAACACAGATACGCAGTATTTT; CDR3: CASSSGIYNTDTQYF
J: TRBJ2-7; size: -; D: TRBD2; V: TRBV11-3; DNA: TGTGCCAGCAGCTCGTATAGCGGGAGAGGCGACGAGCAGTACTTC; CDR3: CASSSYSGRGDEQYF
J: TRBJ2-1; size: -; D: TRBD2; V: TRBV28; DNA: TGTGCCAGCAGTTTACTAGCGGACAATGAGCAGTTCTTC; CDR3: CASSLLADNEQFF
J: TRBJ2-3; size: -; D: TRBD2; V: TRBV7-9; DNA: TGTGCCAGCAGTGACGGGACTAAGACAGATACGCAGTATTTT; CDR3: CASSDGTKTDTQYF
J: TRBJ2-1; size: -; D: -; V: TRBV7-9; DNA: TGTGCCAGCAGCTTAAGCCCGATCGACAATGAGCAGTTCTTC; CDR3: CASSLSPIDNEQFF
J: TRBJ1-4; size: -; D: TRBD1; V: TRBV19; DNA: TGTGCCAGTAGGCCTAACAGGGGTACTAATGAAAAACTGTTTTTT; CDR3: CASRPNRGTNEKLFF
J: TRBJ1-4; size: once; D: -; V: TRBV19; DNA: TGTGCCAGTAGTATAAGGCCCCTGGGATCGGGGAAATACGAAAAACTGTTTTTT; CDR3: CASSIRPLGSGKYEKLFF
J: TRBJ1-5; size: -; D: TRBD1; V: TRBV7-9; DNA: TGTGCCAGCAGCCCCGACAGGGGAGGCAATCAGCCCCAGCATTTT; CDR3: CASSPDRGGNQPQHF
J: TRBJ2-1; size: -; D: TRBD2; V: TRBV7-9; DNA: TGTGCCAGCAGCGTGCCGGGACTAGCGGGAGAAACTGAGCAGTTCTTC; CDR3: CASSVPGLAGETEQFF
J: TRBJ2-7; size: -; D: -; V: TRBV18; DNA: TGTGCCAGCTCACCACCCCCCTTCGGCGAGCAGTACTTC; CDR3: CASSPPPFGEQYF
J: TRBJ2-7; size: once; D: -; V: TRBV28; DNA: TGTGCCACCCCGACACCGATTGACAGGCTCGCCACCTACGAGCAGTACTTC; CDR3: CATPTPIDRLATYEQYF
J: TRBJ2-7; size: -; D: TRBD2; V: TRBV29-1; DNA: TGCAGCGTTTGGACTAGCGGCTACGAGCAGTACTTC; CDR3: CSVWTSGYEQYF
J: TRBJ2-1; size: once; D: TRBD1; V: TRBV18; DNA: TGTGCCAGCTCACCCATCCGGACAGGGGGTGTCGGCGGTGAGCAGTTCTTC; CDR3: CASSPIRTGGVGGEQFF
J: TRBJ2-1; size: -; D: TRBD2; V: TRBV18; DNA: TGTGCCAGCTCACCAAGGCGGGAGGGCCCGACGAATGAGCAGTTCTTC; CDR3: CASSPRREGPTNEQFF
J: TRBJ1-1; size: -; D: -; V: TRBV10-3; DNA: TGTGCCATTTTGCGGGAGCCAGAAACTGAAGCTTTCTTT; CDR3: CAILREPETEAFF
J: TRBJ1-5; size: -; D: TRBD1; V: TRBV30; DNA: TGTGCCTGGAGTCCTCACAGGGGTGGCAATCAGCCCCAGCATTTT; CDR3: CAWSPHRGGNQPQHF
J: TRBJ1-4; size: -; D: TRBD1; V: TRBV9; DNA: TGTGCCAGCAGCTCCCCCCGGGACAGGGGGTTGGGAGAAAAACTGTTTTTT; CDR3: CASSSPRDRGLGEKLFF
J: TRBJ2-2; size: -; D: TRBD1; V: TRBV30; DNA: TGTGCCTGGAGTGTAGAGGGGGCATCCGGGGAGCTGTTTTTT; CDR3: CAWSVEGASGELFF